A selection of T cell receptor beta chains follows, all from one sample in a study of T cell responses to AZD1222 COVID-19 vaccine. Clones were read by immunoSEQ multiplex PCR, and TCRdb kept only the in-frame ones, dropping some. Among over 100,000 clones listed, 91% were seen once. Sample: peripheral blood, taken on day 0 of AZD1222 vaccination. These TCRs come from an adult in good health. The CDR3 runs from the conserved cysteine through the conserved F or W. For some rows the clone size is stated as once, few or many, or as a class when expanded; others skip it.

v_gene | abundance | CDR3aa
TRBV7-3 | NA | CASSLTGDTEAFF
TRBV4-1 | NA | CASSQGRGHGDTEAFF
TRBV29-1 | NA | CSVVLDPAETQYF
TRBV19 | NA | CASSIVNGPYEQYF
TRBV18 | NA | CASSPETVYGYTF
TRBV29-1 | few | CSVAPTTTEAFF
TRBV2 | few | CASTGQSGNTEAFF
TRBV20-1 | NA | CSASLVVWETQYF
TRBV5-6 | NA | CANKSEVQETQYF
TRBV3-1/TRBV3-2 | once | CASSQEGLHTEAFF